The entry below describes one T cell receptor beta chain. Antigen specificity is unknown. These data originate in a study of CD8 T cells in ankylosing spondylitis. Whole-study findings and limits: Certain motif variants had earlier been reported in reactive arthritis synovial fluid and blood. Characteristic, it appeared, of ankylosing spondylitis blood was a TCR beta motif of roughly eight highly homologous variants. The authors reported significant enrichment of disease-linked clones in matched ankylosing spondylitis synovial fluid.

V lost 6 bases and J lost 15; bases outside the gene matches: 25. CDR3 size: 17 residues. The germline V gene has CDR1 SQVTM and CDR2 ANQGSEA. TCRdb re-called the 5' RACE reads with MiXCR, one entry per CDR3 protein. The sample shows roughly 260,000 distinct CDR3 sequences, 20% of them seen only once. The sequenced material came from blood, either unsorted or a sorted T cell fraction (not recorded which). V gene TRBV29-1 combines with J gene TRBJ2-1; TRBD2 aligns across 11 bases. The clonotype was recovered from a male donor with ankylosing spondylitis or in good health (not recorded which). CDR3 DNA sequence: TGCAGCGTCGCCCCCATATGTAGCGGGAGGGCCGGCATTCCAGCGTTCTTC. Translated: CSVAPICSGRAGIPAFF.